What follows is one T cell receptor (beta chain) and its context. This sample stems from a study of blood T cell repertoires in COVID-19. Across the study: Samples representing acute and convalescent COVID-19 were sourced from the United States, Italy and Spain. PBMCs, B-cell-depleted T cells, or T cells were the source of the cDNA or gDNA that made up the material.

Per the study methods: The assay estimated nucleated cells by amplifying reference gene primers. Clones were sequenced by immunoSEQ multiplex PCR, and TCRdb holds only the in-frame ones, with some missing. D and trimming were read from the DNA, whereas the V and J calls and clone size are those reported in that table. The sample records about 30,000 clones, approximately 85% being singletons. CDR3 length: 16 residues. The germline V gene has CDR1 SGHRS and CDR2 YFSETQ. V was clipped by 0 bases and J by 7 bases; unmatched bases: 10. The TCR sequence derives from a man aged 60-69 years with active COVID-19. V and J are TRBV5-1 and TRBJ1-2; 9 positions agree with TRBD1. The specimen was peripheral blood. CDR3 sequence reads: CASSLVGQGRGGGYTF. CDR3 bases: TGCGCCAGCAGCTTGGTTGGACAGGGGAGAGGTGGTGGCTACACCTTC.